The 7 T cell receptor beta chains below come from one sample, sequenced in a study of cytotoxic CD8 clonotypes in ibrutinib-treated CLL. TCRdb's table, derived via immunoSEQ multiplex PCR, lists solely in-frame clones and lacks some. Altogether about 69,000 clones are present, 75% to 85% being singletons, with the ten largest covering less than 9%. Sample: PBMCs, taken at disease progression, from a patient treated with ibrutinib. These receptors were taken from a human donor with chronic lymphocytic leukemia.

J is TRBJ2-7 and V is TRBV2, with 7 positions matching TRBD1. Germline CDR1 reads SNHLY; CDR2 reads FYNNEI. After removal of 0 bases from V and 7 bases from J, the junction contained 12 bases not matched to a gene. The CDR3 is 16 residues long. The CDR3 spells CASSEALRDREWEQYF. CDR3 bases: TGTGCCAGCAGTGAAGCGCTTCGAGACAGGGAGTGGGAGCAGTACTTC.

The rearrangement joins TRBV4-2 to TRBJ1-5, with a tentative D call TRBD1 (5 bases). The CDR3 runs 16 residues. The germline CDR1 and CDR2 sequences are LGHNA and YNFKEQ. V was cut by 2 bases and J by 4 bases, with 15 bases left in between. The CDR3 loop reads CASSQPPAGQNQPQHF. The CDR3 DNA follows: TGTGCCAGCAGCCAACCTCCGGCAGGGCAGAATCAGCCCCAGCATTTT.

This clone was counted only a few times. This chain joins TRBV11-3 and TRBJ2-2, with 9 positions matching TRBD2. Germline CDR1 is SGHNT and CDR2 is YENEEA. The CDR3 totals 15 residues. V lost 5 bases, J lost 5 bases, and 6 bases stayed unmatched. For the CDR3, the DNA is TGTGCCAGCAGCCCCAGCGGGGGGACGACCGGGGAGCTGTTTTTT. Translating it yields CASSPSGGTTGELFF.

This clone has just a few counts. This rearrangement joins TRBV7-3 to TRBJ2-1; 9 bases map to TRBD2. The CDR3 has 14 amino acids. Germline CDR1 and CDR2: SGHTA and FQGTGA. V trimming: 2 bases; J trimming: 7 bases; junction bases outside the gene matches: 3. For the CDR3, the DNA is TGTGCCAGCAGCTTAGCGGGAGGGTATAATGAGCAGTTCTTC. It specifies CASSLAGGYNEQFF.

Notes on this clone: Different DNA sequences within this sample yield the same CDR3. This chain links TRBV18 with TRBJ2-7, with 7 nucleotides matching TRBD2. Trimming took 6 bases from V and 0 from J; bases not matched to a gene: 5. The CDR3 runs 14 residues. From germline, CDR1 is KGHSH and CDR2 LQKENI. CDR3 coding DNA: TGTGCCAGCTCCCCCACTAGCGACTCCTACGAGCAGTACTTC. Amino acids: CASSPTSDSYEQYF. The full variable domain, completed using reference TRBV18 and TRBJ2-7, is NAGVMQNPRHLVRRRGQEARLRCSPMKGHSHVYWYRQLPEEGLKFMVYLQKENIIDESGMPKERFSAEFPKEGPSILRIQQVVRGDSAAYFCASSPTSDSYEQYFGPGTRLTVT.

The chain combines TRBV11-1 with TRBJ1-5; D is ambiguous. The CDR3 is 13 residues long. CDR1 and CDR2 from the germline V gene are SGHAT and FQDESV (reference sequence). Trimming took off 1 base at V and 5 bases at J, with 6 bases between the two ends. The CDR3 DNA is TGTGCCAGCAGCTTAGTTTCCGATCAGCCCCAGCATTTT. Translating gives CASSLVSDQPQHF.

The chain carries TRBV6-4 and TRBJ2-2, with D unclear. Germline V gene lookup returns CDR1 MRHNA and CDR2 SNTAGT. The CDR3 is 12 residues long. V shed 3 bases and J shed 6 bases, with 5 bases lying between them. The CDR3 here is CASSEGPGELFF. CDR3 nucleotides: TGTGCCAGCAGTGAAGGACCCGGGGAGCTGTTTTTT.